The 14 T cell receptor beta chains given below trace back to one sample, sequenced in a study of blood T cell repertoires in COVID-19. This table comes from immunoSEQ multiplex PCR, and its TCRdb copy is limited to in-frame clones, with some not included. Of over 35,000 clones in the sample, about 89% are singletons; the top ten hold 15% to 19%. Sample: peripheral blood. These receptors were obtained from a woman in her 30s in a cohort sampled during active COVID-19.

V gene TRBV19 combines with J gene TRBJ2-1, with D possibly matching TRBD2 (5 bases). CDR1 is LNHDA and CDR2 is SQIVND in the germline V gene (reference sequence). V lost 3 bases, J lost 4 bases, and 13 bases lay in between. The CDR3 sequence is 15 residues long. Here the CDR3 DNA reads TGTGCCAGTAGTATTGAGGCTAGCAGATACAATGAGCAGTTCTTC. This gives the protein CASSIEASRYNEQFF.

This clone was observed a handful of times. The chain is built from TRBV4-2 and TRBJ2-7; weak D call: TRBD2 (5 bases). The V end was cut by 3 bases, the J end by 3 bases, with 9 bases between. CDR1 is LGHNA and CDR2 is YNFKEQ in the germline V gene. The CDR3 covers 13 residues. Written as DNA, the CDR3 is TGTGCCAGCAGCCACGATGGGAGCTACGAGCAGTACTTC. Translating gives CASSHDGSYEQYF.

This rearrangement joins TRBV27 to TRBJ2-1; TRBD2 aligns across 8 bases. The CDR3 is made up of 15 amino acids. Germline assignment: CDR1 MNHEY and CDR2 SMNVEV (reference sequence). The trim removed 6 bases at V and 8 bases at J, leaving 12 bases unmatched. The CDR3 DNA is TGTGCCAGCAGAATAGGGGGACTAGAAGGTTATGAGCAGTTCTTC. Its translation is CASRIGGLEGYEQFF.

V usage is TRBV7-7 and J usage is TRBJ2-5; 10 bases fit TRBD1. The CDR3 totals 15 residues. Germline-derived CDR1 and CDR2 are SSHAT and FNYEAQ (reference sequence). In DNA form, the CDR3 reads TGTGCTAGCTCCCCGGGACAGGGGTTCGGGGAGACCCAGTACTTC. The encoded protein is CASSPGQGFGETQYF.

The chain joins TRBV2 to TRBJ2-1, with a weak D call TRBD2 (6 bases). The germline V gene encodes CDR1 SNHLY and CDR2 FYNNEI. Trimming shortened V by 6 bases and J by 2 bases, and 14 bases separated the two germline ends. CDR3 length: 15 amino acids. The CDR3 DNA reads TGTGCCAGCAGCTCCGGGACTGGGCCCTACAATGAGCAGTTCTTC. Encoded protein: CASSSGTGPYNEQFF.

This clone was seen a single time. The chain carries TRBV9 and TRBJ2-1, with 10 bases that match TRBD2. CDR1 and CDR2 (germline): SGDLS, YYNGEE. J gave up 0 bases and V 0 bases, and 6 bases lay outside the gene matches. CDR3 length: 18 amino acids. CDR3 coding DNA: TGTGCCAGCAGCGTAGAGGGACTAGCGTCCGGCTCCTACAATGAGCAGTTCTTC. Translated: CASSVEGLASGSYNEQFF.

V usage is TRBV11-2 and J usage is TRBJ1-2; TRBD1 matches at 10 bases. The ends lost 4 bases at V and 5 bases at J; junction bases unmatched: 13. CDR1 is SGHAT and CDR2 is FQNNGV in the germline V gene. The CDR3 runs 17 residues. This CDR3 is CASSSSTGGNFRYGYTF. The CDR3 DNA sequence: TGTGCCAGCAGCTCATCGACAGGGGGCAACTTTAGGTATGGCTACACCTTC.

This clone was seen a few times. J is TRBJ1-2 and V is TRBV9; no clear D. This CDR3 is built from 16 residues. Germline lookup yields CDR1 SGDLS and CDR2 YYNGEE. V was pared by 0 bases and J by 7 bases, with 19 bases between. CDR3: CASSVVRREYASGYTF. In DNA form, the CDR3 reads TGTGCCAGCAGCGTAGTAAGAAGGGAGTACGCGTCTGGCTACACCTTC.

The CDR3 region has the DNA TGCGCCAGCAGCTCCGGGACTAGCGGGATCAATGAGCAGTTCTTC. Protein product: CASSSGTSGINEQFF. The V call is TRBV5-1, the J call TRBJ2-1; TRBD2 aligns across 13 bases. This CDR3 contains 15 residues. Germline CDR1 and CDR2: SGHRS and YFSETQ. V was pared by 3 bases and J by 6 bases, with 3 bases of the junction left unmatched.

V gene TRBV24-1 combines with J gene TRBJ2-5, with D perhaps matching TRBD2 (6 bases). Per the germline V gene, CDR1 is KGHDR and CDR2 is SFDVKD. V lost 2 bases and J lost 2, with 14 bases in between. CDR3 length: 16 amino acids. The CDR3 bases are TGTGCCACCAGTGATTCCGGGACTTGGGGGCAAGAGACCCAGTACTTC. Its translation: CATSDSGTWGQETQYF.

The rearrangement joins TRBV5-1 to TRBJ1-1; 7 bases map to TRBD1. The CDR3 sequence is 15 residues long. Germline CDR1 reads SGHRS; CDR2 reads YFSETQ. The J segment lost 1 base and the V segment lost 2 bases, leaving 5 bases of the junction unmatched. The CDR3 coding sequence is TGCGCCAGCAGCTTTCGAACAGGGGCGAACACTGAAGCTTTCTTT. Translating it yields CASSFRTGANTEAFF.

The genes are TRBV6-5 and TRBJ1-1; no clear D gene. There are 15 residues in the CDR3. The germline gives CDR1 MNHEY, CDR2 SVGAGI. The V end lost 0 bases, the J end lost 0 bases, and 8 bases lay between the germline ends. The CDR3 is CASSYSRNMNTEAFF. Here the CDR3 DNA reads TGTGCCAGCAGTTACTCGAGGAATATGAACACTGAAGCTTTCTTT.

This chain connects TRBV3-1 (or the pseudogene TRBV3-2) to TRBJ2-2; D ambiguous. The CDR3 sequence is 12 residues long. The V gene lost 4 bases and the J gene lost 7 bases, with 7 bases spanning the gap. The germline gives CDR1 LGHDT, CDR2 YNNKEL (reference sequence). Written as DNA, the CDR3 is TGTGCCAGCAGCCCCTACGACGGGGAGCTGTTTTTT. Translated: CASSPYDGELFF.

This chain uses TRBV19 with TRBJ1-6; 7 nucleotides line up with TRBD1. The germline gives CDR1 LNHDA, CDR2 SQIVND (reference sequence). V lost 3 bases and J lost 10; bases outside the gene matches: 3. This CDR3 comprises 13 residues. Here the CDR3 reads CASSMRGLSPLHF. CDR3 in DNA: TGTGCCAGTAGTATGAGGGGGCTATCACCCCTCCACTTT.